Given below is one T cell receptor (beta chain) in context. Its antigen is not known. This entry belongs to a study of identifying expanded T cells in peripheral blood. The data were produced by immunoSEQ multiplex PCR, yet TCRdb's version contains in-frame clones alone and is incomplete. The sample consists of about 130,000 clones, roughly 90% of them appearing once. General study findings and limits: Across healthy donors, higher total template counts meant significantly greater roughly two-week count variance. Over about two and four weeks, about 15 and 18 clones changed, versus approximately 1.1 between replicates.

Sequenced material: blood. This receptor was obtained from a person aged 18 to 75 in good health.

The CDR3 here is CASSLGRGTGTSSFFYEQYF. The DNA for the CDR3 is TGCGCCAGCAGCCTGGGGAGGGGAACCGGGACTAGCTCTTTTTTCTACGAGCAGTACTTC. This rearrangement joins TRBV5-1 to TRBJ2-7; 9 nucleotides line up with TRBD2. The V gene's germline CDR1 is SGHRS and CDR2 YFSETQ. Germline trimming cut 4 bases from V and 3 bases from J; bases unmatched to any gene: 23. This CDR3 is built from 20 residues. The variable domain in full, completed from reference TRBV5-1 and TRBJ2-7, reads KAGVTQTPRYLIKTRGQQVTLSCSPISGHRSVSWYQQTPGQGLQFLFEYFSETQRNKGNFPGRFSGRQFSNSRSEMNVSTLELGDSALYLCASSLGRGTGTSSFFYEQYFGPGTRLTVT.